The sample holds a few counts of the clone carrying this TCR beta chain. The antigen remains unidentified. This entry is derived from a study of T-cell memory formation after mild COVID-19. Study information: Clustering of TCRs was largely donor specific. Study results and caveats: CM and EM subsets held most contracting CD4+ clones; EMRA held CD8+ ones.

V dropped 2 bases and J dropped 9; count of bases not matched to a gene: 14. The CDR3 has 16 residues. Looked up from germline, CDR1 is MGHRA and CDR2 is YSYEKL. In TCRdb, the 5' RACE reads were re-called with MiXCR into one record per CDR3 protein. The data contain a few hundred thousand distinct CDR3 sequences, roughly 19% of them seen just once; the ten biggest clones take up around 20%. The receptor comes from a man between 18 and 35 years old who had mild COVID-19 (a few samples of this study predate the infection). Cell type and time point are not known. The sequenced material came from PBMCs or a T cell subset sorted from them (not recorded which). The V call is TRBV4-1, the J call TRBJ1-2, with 8 bases that match TRBD1. The CDR3 here is CASSQLHRGLIRSYTF. The CDR3 bases are TGCGCCAGCAGCCAATTACACAGGGGGTTGATTAGGAGCTACACCTTC.